This T cell receptor (beta chain) was sequenced for a study of neurological immune-mediated disorders (dated by TCRdb to about 2019). With regard to the full study: Using UMI-based sequencing, the study compared peripheral blood TCR-beta repertoires from patients with HTLV-I-associated myelopathy (HAM/TSP), patients with multiple sclerosis, and healthy controls. The roughly 99 TCR-beta libraries covered PBMC samples along with longitudinal samples, technical triplicates, and paired sorted CD4+ and CD8+ T-cell subsets. The cohort comprised 68 subjects: some 15 HAM/TSP patients, 35 or so multiple sclerosis patients and 20 healthy controls.

To synthesize cDNA, template-switch 5'RACE was performed with a primer carrying a 10-nucleotide random unique molecular identifier so that each TCR transcript was tagged. Every sequencing run covered 15-18 subjects and yielded more than 200 million TCR-beta sequences. The RNeasy kit was used to extract total RNA. TCR-beta VDJ regions were amplified with primers for the TCR constant region and the 5'RACE anchor, using the KAPA Real-time Library Amplification kit. Sample indexes and Illumina adaptors were added in a first PCR, and a second PCR then increased library yield. After purification with Ampure beads, the TCR product of roughly 650 bp was size-selected on a 2% E-gel SizeSelection system. Before pooling, library quality was checked on a Bioanalyzer, concentration was measured with Qubit, and libraries were quantified with the Kapa Library Quantification kit. An Illumina HiSeq 2500 sequenced the libraries paired-end 2 x 150 bp. To increase sequence diversity, roughly 24-30% phiX was spiked into each library pool. The authors' pipeline ran thus. Quality-filtered reads were processed with the UMI-based MiGEC pipeline, and over 90% of raw TCR sequences were removed by the MiGEC pipeline during error correction. VDJ genes were aligned to IMGT germline references, and clonotypes were defined by unique CDR3 amino acid sequence plus V-J genes. Clonal expansion, Shannon diversity and CDR3 relatedness (CalcPairwiseDistances, ClusterSamples) were evaluated with VDJtools, and phylogenetic trees were built with CLCbio workbench. Clones with at least 8 unique UMIs were defined as expanded, with this threshold being based on coefficient-of-variation modelling across technical triplicates. TCRdb reran the public reads through fastp at Q25 and MiXCR, keeping productive beta chains. Records with the same CDR3 protein are collapsed into one entry carrying the most frequent genes and DNA. The V and J calls shown here were made by TCRdb, not taken from the authors' results. This sample lists about 79,000 distinct CDR3 sequences; 14% were detected once. Of the sample, roughly 7.3% falls within the top ten clones.

Overall results and qualifications from the work: No identical CDR3 amino acid sequences were shared among expanded clones across subjects, suggesting private TCR-beta repertoires in all groups. TCR clonal expansion was highest in HAM/TSP patients and lowest in MS patients, with MS patients falling below even healthy controls.

Including the terminal cysteine and phenylalanine, the CDR3 comprises 17 residues. Of the read, only the CDR3 DNA is kept; its 51 bases are in frame from base 1. Based on the germline V gene, the CDR1 and CDR2 sequences are MDHEN and SYDVKM. Trimming removed 8 bases from V and 5 bases from J; the gene matches leave 18 bases unexplained. The healthy controls were volunteers from a blood bank in Maryland, USA. Unsorted PBMC libraries were generated from 2 million PBMCs stored in RNAlater at -80 °C until RNA extraction. Peripheral blood was subjected to Ficoll-Hypaque density gradient centrifugation to isolate PBMCs, which were then cryopreserved in liquid nitrogen. There are many counts of this clonotype. The antigen it binds to is not known. Within one base of it there is no much larger clone, and no base qualities were kept.

This receptor was identified in a woman between 45 and 65 years old in good health. The chain is assembled from TRBV28 and TRBJ1-1; 9 nucleotides in the junction match TRBD1. Sequenced: PBMCs. The CDR3 protein sequence reads: CASFNPGQGGLRTEAFF. The DNA is as follows: TGTGCCAGCTTCAATCCGGGACAGGGAGGTTTGAGGACTGAAGCTTTCTTT.